Each of the 26 T cell receptor beta chains below was sequenced from the same sample in a study of CD8 T cells in ankylosing spondylitis. TCRdb re-derived calls from the 5' RACE reads in MiXCR, one entry per CDR3 protein. The data show some 52,000 distinct CDR3 sequences, 7.4% seen once. The sequencing sample was made of blood, either unsorted or a sorted T cell fraction (not recorded which). The receptors were sampled from a female donor with ankylosing spondylitis or in good health (not recorded which).

This clonotype was counted at least ten times. This chain joins TRBV5-1 and TRBJ1-1; no definite D call. The CDR3 length is 16 residues. Trimming left V 0 bases short and J 2 bases short, with 14 bases between. Germline CDR1 SGHRS, CDR2 YFSETQ. The CDR3 region is CASSLGLRTGNTEAFF. DNA of the CDR3: TGCGCCAGCAGCTTGGGACTAAGGACGGGAAACACTGAAGCTTTCTTT.

This clonotype was found many times. The rearrangement links TRBV20-1 to TRBJ2-2, with D perhaps TRBD1 (6 bases). Trimming removed 5 bases at V and 6 bases at J, with 13 bases between. In germline, CDR1 is DFQATT, CDR2 SNEGSKA (reference sequence). The CDR3 length is 13 residues. The CDR3 bases are TGCAGTGCTTTACAGGGCCCCGCCGGGGAGCTGTTTTTT. The encoded protein is CSALQGPAGELFF.

This clonotype was seen ten or more times. This rearrangement joins TRBV28 to TRBJ2-4, with D perhaps TRBD1 (8 bases). CDR1 and CDR2 (germline): MDHEN, SYDVKM. The CDR3 spans 15 residues. Trimming stripped 4 bases from V and 4 bases from J, with 14 bases between. CDR3 DNA: TGTGCCAGCAGTTCCGGACAGGGAGGGAAAAACATTCAGTACTTC. Its translation: CASSSGQGGKNIQYF.

This clonotype occurred many times. The chain recombines TRBV20-1 with TRBJ1-2; D uncertain. V lost 6 bases and J 2 bases, leaving 19 bases between the germline ends. This CDR3 is 15 amino acids long. Germline V gene sequence: CDR1 DFQATT, CDR2 SNEGSKA (reference sequence). CDR3 coding DNA: TGCAGTGCCACGCCCTACAGCCTCCTAAACTATGGCTACACCTTC. Its protein product is CSATPYSLLNYGYTF.

This clonotype was recorded at least ten times. CDR3 protein: CASSIMGQGGTEAFF. The CDR3, as DNA: TGTGCCAGTAGTATAATGGGACAGGGAGGCACTGAAGCTTTCTTT. The chain recombines TRBV19 with TRBJ1-1, with 9 bases aligning to TRBD1. V lost 2 bases and J lost 4; bases outside the gene matches: 5. The CDR3 covers 15 residues. The germline gives CDR1 LNHDA, CDR2 SQIVND (reference sequence). Supplemented by reference TRBV19 and TRBJ1-1, the full variable domain reads DGGITQSPKYLFRKEGQNVTLSCEQNLNHDAMYWYRQDPGQGLRLIYYSQIVNDFQKGDIAEGYSVSREKKESFPLTVTSAQKNPTAFYLCASSIMGQGGTEAFFGQGTRLTVV.

This clonotype showed up many times. The CDR3 loop reads CASSPHSRPPKYQETQYF. For the CDR3, the DNA is TGCGCCAGCAGCCCCCACAGTCGGCCACCAAAGTACCAAGAGACCCAGTACTTC. The chain recombines TRBV5-1 with TRBJ2-5; D gene uncertain. CDR1 SGHRS and CDR2 YFSETQ come from the germline V gene. The CDR3 is 18 amino acids. The V end was cut by 4 bases, the J end by 0 bases, with 22 bases between.

In this sample, this clonotype turned up many times. CDR3 region: CSAVRGGGANEQFF. The CDR3 DNA sequence: TGCAGTGCTGTTCGTGGCGGGGGGGCCAATGAGCAGTTCTTC. The rearrangement links TRBV20-1 to TRBJ2-1, with 9 bases lining up with TRBD2. This CDR3 comprises 14 residues. Per germline, CDR1 DFQATT and CDR2 SNEGSKA (reference sequence). V trimming: 5 bases; J trimming: 6 bases; junction bases outside the gene matches: 8.

The chain is built from TRBV7-9 and TRBJ1-6; D gene ambiguous. Trimming removed 1 base from V and 13 bases from J, with 17 bases in between. The CDR3 runs 15 residues. Germline loops: CDR1 SEHNR, CDR2 FQNEAQ (reference sequence). Written as DNA, the CDR3 is TGTGCCAGCAGCTTAGACGGGGATATGAGTTCTCCCCTCCACTTT. Translating gives CASSLDGDMSSPLHF.

A few counts support this clonotype. The chain uses TRBV5-1 and TRBJ2-3; TRBD1 or TRBD2 may be the D gene (5 bases each). V was shortened by 5 bases and J by 6 bases, with 19 bases between the two germline ends. The CDR3 is 15 amino acids. Germline V CDR1 and CDR2: SGHRS, YFSETQ. Written as DNA, the CDR3 is TGCGCCAGCAGTAATTTAGGCCCCGGGGCGGATACGCAGTATTTT. This codes for CASSNLGPGADTQYF.

This clonotype was counted ten times or more. The V gene is TRBV29-1, the J gene TRBJ2-3; 12 bases line up with TRBD2. Trimming removed 6 bases from V and 2 bases from J; junction bases left unmatched: 12. Germline V gene lookup returns CDR1 SQVTM and CDR2 ANQGSEA. The CDR3 covers 17 residues. This CDR3 is CSVLLAGGLHFTDTQYF. Written as DNA, the CDR3 is TGCAGCGTCCTCCTAGCGGGGGGGCTCCACTTCACAGATACGCAGTATTTT.

This clonotype was counted many times. The chain joins TRBV11-2 to TRBJ1-1; D ambiguous. The CDR3 runs to 13 residues. Deletions cut 5 bases from V and 5 bases from J, with 12 bases between. Germline lookup yields CDR1 SGHAT and CDR2 FQNNGV. The CDR3 coding sequence is TGTGCCAGCAGCGTCGGACGGTGGACTGAAGCTTTCTTT. Amino acids: CASSVGRWTEAFF. The full variable domain, completed using reference TRBV11-2 and TRBJ1-1, is EAGVAQSPRYKIIEKRQSVAFWCNPISGHATLYWYQQILGQGPKLLIQFQNNGVVDDSQLPKDRFSAERLKGVDSTLKIQPAKLEDSAVYLCASSVGRWTEAFFGQGTRLTVV.

This rearrangement joins TRBV2 to TRBJ1-5; 8 bases are a match to TRBD1. The CDR3 totals 14 residues. V trimming: 6 bases; J trimming: 4 bases; junction bases outside the gene matches: 5. CDR1 is SNHLY and CDR2 is FYNNEI in the germline V gene. The CDR3: CASRQTGVNQPQHF. CDR3 bases: TGTGCCAGCAGGCAGACAGGGGTAAATCAGCCCCAGCATTTT. Looking up the rest from reference TRBV2 and TRBJ1-5 gives the full variable domain: EPEVTQTPSHQVTQMGQEVILRCVPISNHLYFYWYRQILGQKVEFLVSFYNNEISEKSEIFDDQFSVERPDGSNFTLKIRSTKLEDSAMYFCASRQTGVNQPQHFGDGTRLSIL.

This clonotype was picked up many times. CDR3 sequence reads: CASSQDIGVGNQPQHF. DNA for the CDR3: TGCGCCAGCAGCCAAGATATCGGGGTCGGCAATCAGCCCCAGCATTTT. The rearrangement links TRBV4-1 to TRBJ1-5; D is uncertain. The V and J ends lost 0 bases and 2 bases respectively, with 11 bases between them. CDR1 is MGHRA and CDR2 is YSYEKL in the germline V gene. The CDR3 length is 16 residues.

This clonotype has ten or more counts. J is TRBJ1-2 and V is TRBV5-1; 10 bases are shared with TRBD1. V was pared by 2 bases and J by 1 base, with 2 bases of the junction left unmatched. CDR3 length: 15 amino acids. The germline gives CDR1 SGHRS, CDR2 YFSETQ. DNA for the CDR3: TGCGCCAGCAGCTTAGACAGGGGGCTTAACTATGGCTACACCTTC. Its protein product is CASSLDRGLNYGYTF. Full variable domain (outside the CDR3, taken from reference TRBV5-1 and TRBJ1-2): KAGVTQTPRYLIKTRGQQVTLSCSPISGHRSVSWYQQTPGQGLQFLFEYFSETQRNKGNFPGRFSGRQFSNSRSEMNVSTLELGDSALYLCASSLDRGLNYGYTFGSGTRLTVV.

This clonotype was seen many times. The J gene is TRBJ1-2, the V gene TRBV20-1; 7 positions agree with TRBD1. The CDR3 contains 15 residues. V shed 5 bases, J shed 4 bases, and the junction held 13 bases outside the gene matches. Per germline, CDR1 DFQATT and CDR2 SNEGSKA (reference sequence). The CDR3 is CSARTPDREAYGYTF. In DNA, the CDR3 is TGCAGTGCTCGAACCCCCGACAGGGAAGCCTATGGCTACACCTTC.

The table lists this clonotype with many counts. The V and J genes are TRBV4-1 and TRBJ2-7, with D possibly TRBD2 on 5 matching bases. CDR1 is MGHRA and CDR2 is YSYEKL in the germline V gene. The CDR3 length is 15 residues. V lost 0 bases to trimming and J lost 3 bases, with 12 bases between them. This chain's CDR3 is CASSQESGGDYEQYV. The DNA for the CDR3 is TGCGCCAGCAGCCAAGAGAGCGGTGGAGACTACGAGCAGTACGTC.

This clonotype appeared many times. This chain links TRBV30 with TRBJ1-6; maybe TRBD1 (5 bases). This CDR3 has 18 residues. Germline CDR1 and CDR2: GTSNPN and SVGIG (reference sequence). Between the trimmed V and J ends, which lost 2 bases and 8 bases, there was a span of 25 bases. The CDR3 loop reads CAWSPYRYLGPADSPLHF. The DNA for the CDR3 is TGTGCCTGGAGTCCATACCGATATCTGGGACCAGCGGATTCACCCCTCCACTTT.

This clonotype appeared many times. The V call is TRBV12-3 or TRBV12-4, the J call TRBJ2-2; TRBD2 is a possible D gene (6 bases). Trimming shortened V by 0 bases and J by 2 bases, and 10 bases separated the two germline ends. The CDR3 is 16 amino acids. Here the CDR3 reads CASSLAPTSNTGELFF. The DNA for the CDR3 is TGTGCCAGCAGTTTAGCGCCGACTAGTAACACCGGGGAGCTGTTTTTT.

Ten or more counts support this clonotype. CDR3 loop: CASSYRTGNQPQHF. The DNA for the CDR3 is TGTGCCAGCAGCTATAGGACAGGCAATCAGCCCCAGCATTTT. The chain employs TRBV6-5 and TRBJ1-5, with D possibly TRBD1 on 6 matching bases. This CDR3 contains 14 residues. Germline CDR1 reads MNHEY; CDR2 reads SVGAGI. Trimming pared 6 bases from V and 2 bases from J, leaving 11 bases between.

Ten or more counts support this clonotype. The V and J genes are TRBV5-1 and TRBJ1-1, with D possibly matching TRBD1 (6 bases). Trimming took 4 bases from V and 1 from J, leaving 20 bases between them. The CDR3 has 17 amino acids. Germline V gene sequence: CDR1 SGHRS, CDR2 YFSETQ. In DNA form, the CDR3 reads TGCGCCAGCAGCCACCCCCGGCGGGGGGCGGGGAACACTGAAGCTTTCTTT. Amino acids: CASSHPRRGAGNTEAFF.

This clonotype was picked up many times. The rearrangement links TRBV9 to TRBJ2-3, with TRBD2 as a possible D gene (6 bases). V was shortened by 2 bases and J by 2 bases, with 15 bases between the two germline ends. The CDR3 sequence is 16 residues long. From germline, CDR1 is SGDLS and CDR2 YYNGEE. CDR3 loop: CASSVDSGLNTDTQYF. Written as DNA, the CDR3 is TGTGCCAGCAGCGTCGATAGCGGTCTTAACACAGATACGCAGTATTTT.

In its sample, this clonotype was seen many times. The chain is built from TRBV5-4 and TRBJ1-1, with a tentative D call TRBD1 (5 bases). The CDR3 spans 15 residues. Trimming stripped 4 bases from V and 0 bases from J, with 13 bases between. Germline assignment: CDR1 SGHNT and CDR2 YYREEE (reference sequence). This CDR3 reads CASSPAGQLNTEAFF. The DNA of the CDR3 is TGTGCCAGCAGCCCCGCGGGGCAGTTGAACACTGAAGCTTTCTTT.

This clonotype was detected ten times or more. The chain couples TRBV7-6 to TRBJ2-7, with 7 bases identical to TRBD1. The ends lost 5 bases at V and 0 bases at J; junction bases unmatched: 7. This CDR3 comprises 15 residues. Germline assignment: CDR1 SGHVS and CDR2 FNYEAQ. The CDR3 DNA sequence: TGTGCCAGCAGCGCAAGACAGGGTAGCTCCTACGAGCAGTACTTC. Translation gives CASSARQGSSYEQYF. Drawing the rest from reference TRBV7-6 and TRBJ2-7, the complete variable domain is GAGVSQSPRYKVTKRGQDVALRCDPISGHVSLYWYRQALGQGPEFLTYFNYEAQQDKSGLPNDRFSAERPEGSISTLTIQRTEQRDSAMYRCASSARQGSSYEQYFGPGTRLTVT.

Ten or more counts support this clonotype. The chain carries TRBV2 and TRBJ1-5, with TRBD1 matching 7 bases. The CDR3 is 15 residues long. The V gene end was trimmed by 6 bases and the J gene end by 3 bases; junction bases not matched to a gene: 8. Germline V CDR1 and CDR2: SNHLY, FYNNEI. The CDR3 region is CASRLTGDPNQPQHF. The CDR3 region has the DNA TGTGCCAGCAGGCTCACAGGGGACCCCAATCAGCCCCAGCATTTT.

The chain couples TRBV3-1 to TRBJ2-4; no definite D call. The CDR3 runs 14 residues. The V and J ends lost 5 bases and 0 bases respectively, with 8 bases between them. Looked up from germline, CDR1 is LGHDT and CDR2 is YNNKEL (reference sequence). The CDR3 protein is CASSTRLAKNIQYF. The CDR3 region has the DNA TGTGCCAGCAGCACCCGACTAGCCAAAAACATTCAGTACTTC. The full variable domain, in which reference TRBV3-1 and TRBJ2-4 provide the parts outside the CDR3, is DTAVSQTPKYLVTQMGNDKSIKCEQNLGHDTMYWYKQDSKKFLKIMFSYNNKELIINETVPNRFSPKSPDKAHLNLHINSLELGDSAVYFCASSTRLAKNIQYFGAGTRLSVL.

In this sample, this clonotype turned up many times. Here the CDR3 reads CATSDPGRGTGELFF. CDR3 nucleotides: TGTGCCACCAGTGACCCGGGTCGAGGTACCGGGGAGCTGTTTTTT. The chain links TRBV24-1 to TRBJ2-2; D gene uncertain. The germline V and J ends were trimmed by 4 bases and 5 bases, with 13 bases remaining between them. This CDR3 region has 15 residues. Germline CDR1 and CDR2: KGHDR and SFDVKD.